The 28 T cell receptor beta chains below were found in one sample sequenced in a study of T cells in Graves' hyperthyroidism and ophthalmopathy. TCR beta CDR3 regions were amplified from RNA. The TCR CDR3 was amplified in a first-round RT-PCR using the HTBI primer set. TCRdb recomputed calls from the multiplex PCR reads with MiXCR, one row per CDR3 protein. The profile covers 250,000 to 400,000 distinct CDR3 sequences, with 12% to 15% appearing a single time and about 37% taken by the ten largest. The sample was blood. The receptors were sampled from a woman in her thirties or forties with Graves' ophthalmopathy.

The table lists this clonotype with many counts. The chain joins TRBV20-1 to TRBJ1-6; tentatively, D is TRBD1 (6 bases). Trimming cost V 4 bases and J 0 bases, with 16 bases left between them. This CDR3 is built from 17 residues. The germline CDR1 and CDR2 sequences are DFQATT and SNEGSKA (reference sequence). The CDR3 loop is CSAKGDQASSYNSPLHF. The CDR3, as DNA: TGCAGTGCTAAGGGGGACCAGGCGAGCTCCTATAATTCACCCCTCCACTTT.

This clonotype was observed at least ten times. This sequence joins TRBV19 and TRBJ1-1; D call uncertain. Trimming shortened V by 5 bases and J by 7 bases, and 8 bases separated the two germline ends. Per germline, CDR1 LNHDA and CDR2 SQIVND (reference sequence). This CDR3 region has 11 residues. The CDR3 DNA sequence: TGTGCCAGTAGTGATCCTCGTGAAGCTTTCTTT. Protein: CASSDPREAFF. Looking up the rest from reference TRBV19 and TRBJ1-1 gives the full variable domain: DGGITQSPKYLFRKEGQNVTLSCEQNLNHDAMYWYRQDPGQGLRLIYYSQIVNDFQKGDIAEGYSVSREKKESFPLTVTSAQKNPTAFYLCASSDPREAFFGQGTRLTVV.

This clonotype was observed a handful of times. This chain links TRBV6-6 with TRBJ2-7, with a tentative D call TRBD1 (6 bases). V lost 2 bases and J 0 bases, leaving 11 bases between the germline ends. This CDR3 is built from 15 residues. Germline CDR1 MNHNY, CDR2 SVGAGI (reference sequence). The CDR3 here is CASSYGGAGSYEQYF. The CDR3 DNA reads TGTGCCAGCAGTTACGGGGGCGCGGGCTCCTACGAGCAGTACTTC.

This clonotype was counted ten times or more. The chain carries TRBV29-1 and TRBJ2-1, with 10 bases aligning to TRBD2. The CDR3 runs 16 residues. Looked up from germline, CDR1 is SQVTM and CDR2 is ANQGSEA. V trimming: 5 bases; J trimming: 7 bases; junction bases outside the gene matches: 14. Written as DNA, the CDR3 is TGCAGCGTTCGACCCGTTAGCGGGAGGACGGGGAATGAGCAGTTCTTC. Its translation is CSVRPVSGRTGNEQFF.

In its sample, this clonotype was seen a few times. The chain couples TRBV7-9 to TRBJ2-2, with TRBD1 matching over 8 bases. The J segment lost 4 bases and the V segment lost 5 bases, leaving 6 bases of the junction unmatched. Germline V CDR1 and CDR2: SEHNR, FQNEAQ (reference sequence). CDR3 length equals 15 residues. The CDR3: CASSDRGGGTGELFF. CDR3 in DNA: TGTGCCAGCAGCGACAGGGGTGGCGGCACCGGGGAGCTGTTTTTT.

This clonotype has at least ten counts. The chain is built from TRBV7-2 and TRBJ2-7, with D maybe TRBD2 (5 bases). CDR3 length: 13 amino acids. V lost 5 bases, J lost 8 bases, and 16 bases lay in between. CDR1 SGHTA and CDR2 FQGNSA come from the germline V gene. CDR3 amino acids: CASSTVGQTKQYF. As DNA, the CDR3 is TGTGCCAGCAGCACCGTCGGGCAGACTAAGCAGTACTTC.

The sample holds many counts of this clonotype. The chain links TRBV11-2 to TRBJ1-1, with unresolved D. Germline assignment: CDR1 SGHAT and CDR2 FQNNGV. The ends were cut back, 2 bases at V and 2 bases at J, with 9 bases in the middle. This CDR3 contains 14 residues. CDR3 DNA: TGTGCCAGCAGCTTACCAGAAAAAAACACTGAAGCTTTCTTT. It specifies CASSLPEKNTEAFF.

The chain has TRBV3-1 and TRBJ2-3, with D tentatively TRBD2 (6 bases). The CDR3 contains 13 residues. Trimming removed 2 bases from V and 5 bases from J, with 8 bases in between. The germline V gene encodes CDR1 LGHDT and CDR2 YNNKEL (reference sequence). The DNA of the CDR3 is TGTGCCAGCAGCCAACTAGCGATAGATACGCAGTATTTT. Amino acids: CASSQLAIDTQYF.

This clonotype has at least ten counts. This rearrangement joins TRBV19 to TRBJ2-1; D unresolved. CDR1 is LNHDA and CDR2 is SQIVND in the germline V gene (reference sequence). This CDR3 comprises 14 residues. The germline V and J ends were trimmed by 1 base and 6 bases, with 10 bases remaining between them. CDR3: CASSIGSLSNEQFF. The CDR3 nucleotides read TGTGCCAGTAGTATAGGGAGTTTGAGCAATGAGCAGTTCTTC.

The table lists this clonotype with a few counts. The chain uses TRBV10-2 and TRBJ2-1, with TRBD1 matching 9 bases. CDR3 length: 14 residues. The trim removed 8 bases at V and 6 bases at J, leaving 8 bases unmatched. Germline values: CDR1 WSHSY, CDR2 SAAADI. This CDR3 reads CASCRTGEGNEQFF. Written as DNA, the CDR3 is TGCGCCAGCTGCCGGACAGGGGAGGGCAATGAGCAGTTCTTC.

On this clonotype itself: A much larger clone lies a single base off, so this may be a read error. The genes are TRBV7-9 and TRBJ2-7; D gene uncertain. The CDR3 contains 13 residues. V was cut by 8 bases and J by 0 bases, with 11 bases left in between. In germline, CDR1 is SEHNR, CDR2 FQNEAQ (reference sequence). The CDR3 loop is CASSAPPSYEQYF. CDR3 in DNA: TGTGCCAGCTCTGCACCGCCCTCCTACGAGCAGTACTTC.

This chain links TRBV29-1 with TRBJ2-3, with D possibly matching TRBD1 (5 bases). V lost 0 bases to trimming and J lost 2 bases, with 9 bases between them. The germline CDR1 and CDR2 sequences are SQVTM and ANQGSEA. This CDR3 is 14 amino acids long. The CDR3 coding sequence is TGCAGCGTTGAAGATTCAGGGCTCACAGATACGCAGTATTTT. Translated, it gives CSVEDSGLTDTQYF.

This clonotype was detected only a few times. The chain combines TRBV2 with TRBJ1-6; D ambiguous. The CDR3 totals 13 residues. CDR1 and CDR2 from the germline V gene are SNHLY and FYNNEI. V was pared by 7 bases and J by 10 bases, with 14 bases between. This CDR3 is CASTELGISPLHF. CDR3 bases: TGTGCCAGCACCGAACTGGGGATCTCACCCCTCCACTTT.

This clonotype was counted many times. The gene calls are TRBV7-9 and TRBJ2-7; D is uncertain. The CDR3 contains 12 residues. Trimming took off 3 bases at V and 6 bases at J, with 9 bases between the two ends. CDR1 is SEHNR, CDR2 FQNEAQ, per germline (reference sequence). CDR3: CASSLGETEQYF. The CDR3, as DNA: TGTGCCAGCAGCTTGGGTGAAACCGAGCAGTACTTC.

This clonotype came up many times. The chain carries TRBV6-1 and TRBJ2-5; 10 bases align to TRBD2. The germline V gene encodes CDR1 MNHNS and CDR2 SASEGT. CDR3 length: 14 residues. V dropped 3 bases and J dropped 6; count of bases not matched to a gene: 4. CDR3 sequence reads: CASSDSGGAKTQYF. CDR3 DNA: TGTGCCAGCAGTGACAGCGGGGGGGCCAAGACCCAGTACTTC.

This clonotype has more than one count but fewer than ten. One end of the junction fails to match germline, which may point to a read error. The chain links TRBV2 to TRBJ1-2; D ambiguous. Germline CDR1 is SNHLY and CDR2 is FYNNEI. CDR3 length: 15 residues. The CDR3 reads CASSVRGQGRHGCTF. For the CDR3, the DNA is TGTGCCAGCAGTGTCCGAGGGCAAGGGCGGCATGGCTGCACCTTC. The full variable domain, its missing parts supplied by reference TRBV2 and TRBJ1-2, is EPEVTQTPSHQVTQMGQEVILRCVPISNHLYFYWYRQILGQKVEFLVSFYNNEISEKSEIFDDQFSVERPDGSNFTLKIRSTKLEDSAMYFCASSVRGQGRHGCTFGSGTRLTVV.

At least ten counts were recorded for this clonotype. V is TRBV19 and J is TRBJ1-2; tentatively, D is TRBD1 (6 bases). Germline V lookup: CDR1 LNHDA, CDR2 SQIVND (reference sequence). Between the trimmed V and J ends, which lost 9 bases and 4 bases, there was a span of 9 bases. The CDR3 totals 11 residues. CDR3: CASTDSYGYTF. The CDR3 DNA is TGTGCCAGCACGGACAGCTATGGCTACACCTTC.

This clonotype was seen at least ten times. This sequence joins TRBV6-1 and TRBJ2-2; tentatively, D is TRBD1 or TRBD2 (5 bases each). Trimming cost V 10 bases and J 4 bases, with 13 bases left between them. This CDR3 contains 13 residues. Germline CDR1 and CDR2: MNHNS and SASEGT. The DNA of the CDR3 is TGTGCCACCAGGGACCCAGCCACCGGGGAGCTGTTTTTT. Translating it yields CATRDPATGELFF.

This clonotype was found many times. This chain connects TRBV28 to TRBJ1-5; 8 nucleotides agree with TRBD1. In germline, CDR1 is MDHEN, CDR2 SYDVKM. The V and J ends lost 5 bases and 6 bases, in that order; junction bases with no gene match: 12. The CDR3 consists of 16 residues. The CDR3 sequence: CASSPIGRGLGQPQHF. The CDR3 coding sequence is TGTGCCAGCAGTCCTATCGGCAGGGGGCTCGGTCAGCCCCAGCATTTT.

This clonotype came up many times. The CDR3 loop reads CSAIRQGTYEQYF. CDR3 coding DNA: TGCAGCGCCATACGACAGGGGACCTACGAGCAGTACTTC. V usage is TRBV29-1 and J usage is TRBJ2-7; 8 nucleotides match TRBD1. CDR3 length: 13 residues. Germline CDR1 is SQVTM and CDR2 is ANQGSEA. J was trimmed by 2 bases and V by 7 bases; bases with no gene match: 7.

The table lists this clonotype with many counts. CDR3 in amino acids: CASSLYLDRGNGGYTF. Here the CDR3 DNA reads TGTGCCAGCAGTTTATATCTGGACAGGGGAAATGGTGGCTACACCTTC. The chain is built from TRBV28 and TRBJ1-2, with TRBD1 matching 9 bases. From germline, CDR1 is MDHEN and CDR2 SYDVKM. Trimming took 1 base from V and 7 from J; bases not matched to a gene: 10. The CDR3 spans 16 residues.

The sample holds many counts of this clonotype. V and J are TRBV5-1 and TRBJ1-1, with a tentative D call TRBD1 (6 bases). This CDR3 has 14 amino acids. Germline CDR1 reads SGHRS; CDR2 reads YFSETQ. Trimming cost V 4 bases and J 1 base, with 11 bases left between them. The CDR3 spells CASSGGTQNTEAFF. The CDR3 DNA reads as TGCGCCAGCAGCGGGGGGACACAGAACACTGAAGCTTTCTTT.

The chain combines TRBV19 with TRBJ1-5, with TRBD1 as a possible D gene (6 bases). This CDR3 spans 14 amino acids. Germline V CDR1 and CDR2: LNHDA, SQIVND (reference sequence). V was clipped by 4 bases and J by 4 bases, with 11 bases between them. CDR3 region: CASSTRTANQPQHF. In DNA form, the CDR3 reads TGTGCCAGTAGTACGCGGACAGCTAATCAGCCCCAGCATTTT.

CDR3 DNA sequence: TGTGCCAGCAGCCTAAGAACTAGCGGAACCCTGAGGGAGACCCAGTACTTC. It specifies CASSLRTSGTLRETQYF. V gene TRBV3-1 combines with J gene TRBJ2-5, with 8 bases identical to TRBD2. The V and J ends lost 4 bases and 5 bases, in that order; junction bases with no gene match: 15. The CDR3 contains 17 residues. Germline-derived CDR1 and CDR2 are LGHDT and YNNKEL (reference sequence).

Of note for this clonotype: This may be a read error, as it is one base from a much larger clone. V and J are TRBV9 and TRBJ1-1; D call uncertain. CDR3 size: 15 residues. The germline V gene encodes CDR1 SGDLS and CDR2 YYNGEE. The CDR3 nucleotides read TGTGCCAGCAGCGTGTCGTCAGCCGGAAACACTGAATCTTTCTTT. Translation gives CASSVSSAGNTESFF.

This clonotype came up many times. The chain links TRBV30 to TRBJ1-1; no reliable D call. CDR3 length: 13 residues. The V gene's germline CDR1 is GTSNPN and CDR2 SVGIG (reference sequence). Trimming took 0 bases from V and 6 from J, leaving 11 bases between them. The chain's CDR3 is CAWSVRTAAEAFF. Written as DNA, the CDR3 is TGTGCCTGGAGTGTACGGACGGCGGCTGAAGCTTTCTTT.

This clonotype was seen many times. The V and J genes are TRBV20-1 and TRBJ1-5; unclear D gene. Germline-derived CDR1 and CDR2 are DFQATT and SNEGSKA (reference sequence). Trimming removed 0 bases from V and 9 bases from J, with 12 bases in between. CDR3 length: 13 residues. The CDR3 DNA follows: TGCAGTGCTAGAGAGGACTGGTTGTCGCCCCAGCATTTT. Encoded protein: CSAREDWLSPQHF.

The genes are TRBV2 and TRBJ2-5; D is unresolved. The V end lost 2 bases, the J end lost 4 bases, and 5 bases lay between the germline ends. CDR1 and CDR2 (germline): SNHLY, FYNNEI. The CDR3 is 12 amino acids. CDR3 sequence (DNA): TGTGCCAGCAGTGAATCCACAGAGACCCAGTACTTC. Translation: CASSESTETQYF.